One sample yielded the 25 T cell receptor beta chains listed below, sequenced in a study of shared clonotypes between healthy human individuals. Positively selected for CCR7, the CD45RO-negative cells used as naive CD8 cells excluded terminally differentiated effector memory CD45RA+ cells. The method was immunoSEQ multiplex PCR; TCRdb's version includes in-frame clones alone and lacks a portion of them. The sample includes about 590,000 clones, nearly 97% of them seen just once. The sample taken for sequencing was naive CD8+ T cells sorted from blood. These receptors originate from a woman aged 25 to 45 in good health.

This chain links TRBV6-1 with TRBJ1-1; D is unresolved. Trimming took off 1 base at V and 1 base at J, with 4 bases between the two ends. Germline V lookup: CDR1 MNHNS, CDR2 SASEGT. This CDR3 comprises 13 residues. Here the CDR3 DNA reads TGTGCCAGCAGTGAAGGCCAGAACACTGAAGCTTTCTTT. It encodes CASSEGQNTEAFF.

The chain carries TRBV5-1 and TRBJ2-5; no reliable D call. The CDR3 covers 13 residues. The V gene's germline CDR1 is SGHRS and CDR2 YFSETQ. V was shortened by 4 bases and J by 3 bases, with 10 bases between the two germline ends. The DNA of the CDR3 is TGCGCCAGCAGCCCAGACATAGAAGAGACCCAGTACTTC. Protein: CASSPDIEETQYF.

The CDR3 nucleotides read TGTGCCAGCAGCCTGGGGACGACAACTAATGAAAAACTGTTTTTT. It specifies CASSLGTTTNEKLFF. V usage is TRBV5-8 and J usage is TRBJ1-4; possible D gene TRBD1, 5 bases. Per germline, CDR1 SGHTS and CDR2 YDEGEE. This CDR3 contains 15 residues. The V end lost 4 bases, the J end lost 0 bases, and 10 bases lay between the germline ends.

This clone has at least ten counts. The V gene is TRBV6-6, the J gene TRBJ1-1; 7 bases match TRBD1. V lost 7 bases to trimming and J lost 11 bases; unmatched junction nucleotides: 16. Germline CDR1 MNHNY, CDR2 SVGAGI (reference sequence). CDR3 size: 14 residues. The CDR3 is CASTPVGDSLAAFF. CDR3 sequence (DNA): TGTGCCAGCACCCCTGTGGGGGACAGCTTAGCGGCTTTCTTT.

The rearrangement joins TRBV6-4 to TRBJ2-1, with D hard to call. The V gene's germline CDR1 is MRHNA and CDR2 SNTAGT. V shed 2 bases and J shed 7 bases, with 6 bases lying between them. This CDR3 region has 12 residues. In nucleotides, the CDR3 is TGTGCCAGCAGTGACGGGGTGAATGAGCAGTTCTTC. Translating it yields CASSDGVNEQFF.

Concerning this clone: Other DNA variants within this sample encode the same CDR3. This chain uses TRBV28 with TRBJ1-5; D might be TRBD1 (5 bases). The CDR3 contains 13 residues. Germline CDR1 reads MDHEN; CDR2 reads SYDVKM. V shed 3 bases and J shed 4 bases, with 7 bases lying between them. The CDR3: CASSLWGNQPQHF. CDR3 DNA sequence: TGTGCCAGCAGTTTGTGGGGGAATCAGCCCCAGCATTTT. Variable domain in full (rest from reference TRBV28 and TRBJ1-5): DVKVTQSSRYLVKRTGEKVFLECVQDMDHENMFWYRQDPGLGLRLIYFSYDVKMKEKGDIPEGYSVSREKKERFSLILESASTNQTSMYLCASSLWGNQPQHFGDGTRLSIL.

This chain joins TRBV7-9 and TRBJ2-7, with D perhaps TRBD1 or TRBD2 (6 bases each). The CDR3 is made up of 15 amino acids. Deletions cut 1 base from V and 4 bases from J, with 14 bases between. CDR1 is SEHNR and CDR2 is FQNEAQ in the germline V gene (reference sequence). The CDR3 loop reads CASSLELGGLYEQYF. CDR3 nucleotides: TGTGCCAGCAGCTTAGAGCTGGGGGGCCTTTACGAGCAGTACTTC.

Here the CDR3 DNA reads TGTGCCAGCAGTTATGCCGCAGGTGACAGGGTTTACGAGCAGTACTTC. Its protein is CASSYAAGDRVYEQYF. The chain is built from TRBV6-5 and TRBJ2-7; the match to TRBD1 covers 7 bases. CDR1 and CDR2 (germline): MNHEY, SVGAGI. The CDR3 covers 16 residues. After removal of 3 bases from V and 4 bases from J, the junction contained 12 bases not matched to a gene.

V and J are TRBV28 and TRBJ2-5; 8 bases agree with TRBD1. CDR1 is MDHEN and CDR2 is SYDVKM in the germline V gene. With 6 bases clipped from V and 5 bases from J, the junction kept 8 bases outside the gene matches. CDR3 length: 14 amino acids. The CDR3 bases are TGTGCCAGCAGGATACAGGGGGAGGTTGAGACCCAGTACTTC. Translating gives CASRIQGEVETQYF.

The chain uses TRBV4-1 and TRBJ2-5, with TRBD2 identical over 11 bases. CDR1 is MGHRA and CDR2 is YSYEKL in the germline V gene. The CDR3 covers 19 residues. V was pared by 0 bases and J by 7 bases, with 16 bases of the junction left unmatched. CDR3 sequence reads: CASSQEGVAGGPNSGTQYF. The CDR3 DNA follows: TGCGCCAGCAGCCAAGAAGGAGTAGCGGGAGGGCCAAATTCTGGGACCCAGTACTTC.

V gene TRBV25-1 combines with J gene TRBJ2-1; maybe TRBD2 (6 bases). V was trimmed by 1 base and J by 8 bases, leaving 12 bases between them. This CDR3 region has 14 residues. Germline assignment: CDR1 MGHDK and CDR2 SYGVNS. As DNA, the CDR3 is TGTGCCAGCAGTGAATCCCCGGGAGACCATGAGCAGTTCTTC. Protein sequence: CASSESPGDHEQFF.

V usage is TRBV5-6 and J usage is TRBJ2-1, with D maybe TRBD2 (5 bases). The CDR3 loop spans 17 amino acids. Germline-derived CDR1 and CDR2 are SGHDT and YYEEEE. V lost 3 bases to trimming and J lost 3 bases, with 19 bases between them. The CDR3 sequence: CASSSYREAADYNEQFF. The CDR3 coding sequence is TGTGCCAGCAGCTCCTACCGAGAAGCGGCAGACTACAATGAGCAGTTCTTC.

V gene TRBV27 combines with J gene TRBJ1-1, with D possibly being TRBD1 (5 bases). The CDR3 is 14 residues long. The V end was cut by 3 bases, the J end by 2 bases, with 10 bases between. Germline assignment: CDR1 MNHEY and CDR2 SMNVEV (reference sequence). The CDR3 spells CASSLTASNTEAFF. As DNA, the CDR3 is TGTGCCAGCAGTTTGACAGCAAGCAACACTGAAGCTTTCTTT.

The rearrangement links TRBV7-8 to TRBJ2-1, with 8 bases matching TRBD1. Looked up from germline, CDR1 is SGHVS and CDR2 is FQNEAQ. V shed 5 bases, J shed 5 bases, and the junction held 14 bases outside the gene matches. CDR3 length: 17 residues. CDR3 protein: CASSPSGAGGEDNEQFF. As DNA, the CDR3 is TGTGCCAGCAGCCCCTCCGGAGCAGGGGGCGAGGACAATGAGCAGTTCTTC.

The chain links TRBV11-2 to TRBJ2-7; no definite D call. This CDR3 has 13 residues. The germline V gene has CDR1 SGHAT and CDR2 FQNNGV. Trimming left V 0 bases short and J 3 bases short, with 6 bases between. CDR3 nucleotide sequence: TGTGCCAGCAGCTTAGATATGGACTACGAGCAGTACTTC. It encodes CASSLDMDYEQYF.

CDR3 protein: CASSSVSTYEQYF. CDR3 bases: TGTGCCAGCAGCTCAGTCAGTACCTACGAGCAGTACTTC. The V gene is TRBV11-2, the J gene TRBJ2-7; no reliable D call. Germline CDR1 is SGHAT and CDR2 is FQNNGV. Trimming shortened V by 4 bases and J by 2 bases, and 9 bases separated the two germline ends. This CDR3 region has 13 residues.

The sample holds one count of this clone. The chain combines TRBV27 with TRBJ2-7; D is perhaps TRBD2 (5 bases). Germline V gene lookup returns CDR1 MNHEY and CDR2 SMNVEV (reference sequence). This CDR3 is 17 amino acids long. V lost 4 bases, J lost 0 bases, and 19 bases lay in between. This chain's CDR3 is CASSSYPRRLSSYEQYF. The CDR3 nucleotides read TGTGCCAGCAGTTCTTACCCCCGGAGACTAAGCTCCTACGAGCAGTACTTC.

The V call is TRBV29-1, the J call TRBJ1-1; D is possibly TRBD1 (6 bases). The V and J ends lost 7 bases and 3 bases respectively, with 18 bases between them. This CDR3 has 14 amino acids. Germline assignment: CDR1 SQVTM and CDR2 ANQGSEA. The CDR3 region has the DNA TGCAGCGCTCGTACCCCGGAGGGGGACACTGAAGCTTTCTTT. It yields the protein CSARTPEGDTEAFF.

The chain joins TRBV6-5 to TRBJ2-2; D remains ambiguous. The germline CDR1 and CDR2 sequences are MNHEY and SVGAGI. V gave up 4 bases and J gave up 6 bases, with 6 bases separating them. The CDR3 extends over 12 amino acids. The CDR3 sequence is CASSFGPGELFF. The CDR3 DNA is TGTGCCAGCAGTTTTGGACCCGGGGAGCTGTTTTTT.

V is TRBV5-6 and J is TRBJ2-3; D gene uncertain. The V gene lost 4 bases and the J gene lost 3 bases, with 9 bases spanning the gap. The CDR3 has 13 amino acids. The V gene's germline CDR1 is SGHDT and CDR2 YYEEEE. The CDR3 bases are TGTGCCAGCAGCCGGGCCCTTACAGATACGCAGTATTTT. Translating it yields CASSRALTDTQYF.

Details on this clone: Other DNA variants within this sample encode the same CDR3. V usage is TRBV27 and J usage is TRBJ1-1, with D perhaps TRBD1 (6 bases). Germline CDR1 is MNHEY and CDR2 is SMNVEV (reference sequence). The CDR3 totals 15 residues. The ends were cut back, 2 bases at V and 4 bases at J, with 14 bases in the middle. The CDR3 nucleotides read TGTGCCAGCAGTTTACGGGGGCCGGGTGGCACTGAAGCTTTCTTT. Translation gives CASSLRGPGGTEAFF.

This clone was detected only once. This sequence joins TRBV28 and TRBJ2-3; the D is unclear. V was pared by 2 bases and J by 0 bases, with 9 bases between. The germline gives CDR1 MDHEN, CDR2 SYDVKM. CDR3 length equals 15 residues. CDR3 sequence reads: CASSLGESSTDTQYF. The CDR3 DNA reads as TGTGCCAGCAGTTTAGGCGAGTCAAGCACAGATACGCAGTATTTT. Using reference TRBV28 and TRBJ2-3 for the parts outside the CDR3, the full variable domain is DVKVTQSSRYLVKRTGEKVFLECVQDMDHENMFWYRQDPGLGLRLIYFSYDVKMKEKGDIPEGYSVSREKKERFSLILESASTNQTSMYLCASSLGESSTDTQYFGPGTRLTVL.

The rearrangement uses TRBV7-9 and TRBJ2-1; TRBD2 matches 7 bases. V shed 0 bases, J shed 6 bases, and the junction held 8 bases outside the gene matches. The CDR3 spans 16 residues. The germline V gene has CDR1 SEHNR and CDR2 FQNEAQ (reference sequence). CDR3 sequence: CASSLAPAGVGNEQFF. CDR3 nucleotides: TGTGCCAGCAGCTTAGCCCCCGCGGGAGTGGGCAATGAGCAGTTCTTC.

V is TRBV7-8 and J is TRBJ2-7; a possible D gene is TRBD2 (6 bases). This CDR3 comprises 14 residues. The V end lost 3 bases, the J end lost 2 bases, and 11 bases lay between the germline ends. Germline V gives CDR1 SGHVS, CDR2 FQNEAQ. In nucleotides, the CDR3 is TGTGCCAGCAGCTTTCTAGCTAGCGCCTACGAGCAGTACTTC. This translates into CASSFLASAYEQYF.

Comment on this clone: The sample holds other DNA sequences that translate to the same CDR3. The chain couples TRBV15 to TRBJ2-3; 7 bases align to TRBD2. V lost 6 bases, J lost 2 bases, and 2 bases stayed unmatched. The germline V gene encodes CDR1 LNHNV and CDR2 YYDKDF (reference sequence). The CDR3 loop spans 13 amino acids. The CDR3 DNA follows: TGTGCCACCAGTCGGGAGGACACAGATACGCAGTATTTT. This encodes CATSREDTDTQYF.